Listed below are T cell receptor beta chains from one sample, sequenced in a study of identical twins. TCRdb fed the 5' RACE reads into MiXCR, producing one record per CDR3 protein. The sample carries a few hundred thousand distinct CDR3 sequences, under 9.5% recorded once. The sample was also linked to a second study, of yellow fever vaccine responses in identical twins.

The sequencing input was memory (CD45RO+) T cells sorted from blood. The receptors here all came from a young woman in good health. CDR3s include the opening cysteine and the closing phenylalanine or tryptophan. Each record gives: J gene, CDR3 length, V gene, clone size, D gene, CDR3 DNA, CDR3 protein. A D gene is named only where the DNA matches it firmly. For some rows the clone size is stated as once, few or many, or as a class when expanded; others skip it.

>TRBJ1-3|15|TRBV7-2|NA|NA
TGTGCCAGCAGCTTTATCGGGGGGTCTGGAAACACCATATATTTT
CASSFIGGSGNTIYF
>TRBJ1-2|14|TRBV12-3/TRBV12-4|many|NA
TGTGCCAGCAGTTTCGGCCAGGGAGGCTATGGCTACACCTTC
CASSFGQGGYGYTF
>TRBJ2-1|17|TRBV27|NA|NA
TGTGCCAGCAGTTTAAATGGACAACCGGGCGTCTACAATGAGCAGTTCTTC
CASSLNGQPGVYNEQFF
>TRBJ1-6|15|TRBV12-3/TRBV12-4|few|NA
TGTGCCAGCAGTTTGCGGGGGGCGCGAAATTCACCCCTCCACTTT
CASSLRGARNSPLHF
>TRBJ1-2|14|TRBV20-1|few|TRBD1
TGCAGTGCTTCACAGGGGATCGCTAACTATGGCTACACCTTC
CSASQGIANYGYTF
>TRBJ1-6|13|TRBV5-1|few|NA
TGCGCCAGCGGCCGGGACCCGTTTTCACCCCTCCACTTT
CASGRDPFSPLHF
>TRBJ1-1|15|TRBV12-5|NA|NA
TGTGCTAGTGGTTTGGTGGCGGGAACTAACACTGAAGCTTTCTTT
CASGLVAGTNTEAFF
>TRBJ1-4|14|TRBV10-3|many|NA
TGTGCCATCAGTGAGTCTACAACTAATGAAAAACTGTTTTTT
CAISESTTNEKLFF
>TRBJ2-7|16|TRBV2|few|NA
TGTGCCAGCAGTGAAATTCAAACGGGACTCCGATACGAGCAGTACTTC
CASSEIQTGLRYEQYF
>TRBJ1-6|14|TRBV2|many|TRBD1
TGTGCCAGCAAGAAGGGACAGGGGGCCTCACCCCTCCACTTT
CASKKGQGASPLHF
>TRBJ2-1|15|TRBV5-8|few|TRBD1
TGTGCCAGCAAACCTGGACAGGTTACCTACAATGAGCAGTTCTTC
CASKPGQVTYNEQFF
>TRBJ2-3|15|TRBV7-3|many|TRBD1
TGTGCCAGCAGCCGCGACAGGGGGAACACAGATACGCAGTATTTT
CASSRDRGNTDTQYF
>TRBJ2-5|15|TRBV6-1|few|TRBD2
TGTGCCAGCATCCTTGTACTAGCGGGGGGAGAGACCCAGTACTTC
CASILVLAGGETQYF
>TRBJ2-7|14|TRBV5-6|few|NA
TGTGCCAGCAGCCCTCGACTAGTCGCCTACGAGCAGTACTTC
CASSPRLVAYEQYF